The next 3 T cell receptor beta chains were all read from a single sample in a study of CD8 T cells in Susac syndrome. When the RNA was reverse transcribed, random hexamers were used with an input of roughly 0.45 to 1 ug. TCRdb recomputed calls from the immunoSEQ multiplex PCR reads with MiXCR, one row per CDR3 protein. The table lists approximately 220,000 distinct CDR3 sequences, around 95% of them singletons. The sequenced sample was CD4+ T cells from PBMCs. Source of these receptors: a human donor with multiple sclerosis.

Turning to this clonotype: The junction departs from germline at one end; a sequencing error may be responsible. The chain has TRBV13 and TRBJ1-2; 8 bases map to TRBD1. Germline V CDR1 and CDR2: PRHDT, FYEKMQ (reference sequence). CDR3 length: 12 residues. The CDR3 loop reads CASSFLDRDTNF. Written as DNA, the CDR3 is TGTGCCAGCAGCTTTCTGGACAGGGACACAAACTTC.

The chain combines TRBV9 with TRBJ2-2; D call uncertain. There are 15 residues in the CDR3. The germline CDR1 and CDR2 sequences are SGDLS and YYNGEE. Deletions cut 0 bases from V and 5 bases from J, with 11 bases between. CDR3 amino acids: CASSVASVNTGELFF. As DNA, the CDR3 is TGTGCCAGCAGCGTAGCTTCTGTTAATACCGGGGAGCTGTTTTTT.

The chain recombines TRBV24-1 with TRBJ2-1; D perhaps matches TRBD2 (6 bases). The CDR3 totals 15 residues. V gave up 1 base and J gave up 7 bases, with 13 bases separating them. CDR1 is KGHDR and CDR2 is SFDVKD in the germline V gene. CDR3 protein: CATSDFLGRRNEQFF. As DNA, the CDR3 is TGTGCCACCAGTGATTTTCTCGGGAGACGAAATGAGCAGTTCTTC.